This T cell receptor beta chain was profiled in a study of identical twins. General study points: High-abundance cord blood beta clonotypes had fewer insertions; memory repertoires showed none. Weaker excess sharing between twins was seen in beta out-of-frame sequences. Conclusions were based on cross-sectional statistical analysis, without following the same donors.

Template switching supplied a universal primer site; unique molecular identifiers were carried on the cDNA. MiXCR, applied by TCRdb to the 5' RACE reads, yields one record per CDR3 protein. The sample includes 1.5 million or so distinct CDR3 sequences, around a third seen only once; the top ten take roughly 0.3%. The CDR3 length is 14 residues. Germline CDR1 reads LNHNV; CDR2 reads YYDKDF (reference sequence). The ends were cut back, 0 bases at V and 9 bases at J, with 9 bases in the middle. This clonotype was found a few times. Its antigen is not known. The source of this sequence is a newborn girl in good health. The chain uses TRBV15 and TRBJ1-6; TRBD1 might be the D (5 bases). Sequences were obtained from cord blood. The CDR3 spells CATSRDLGGSPLHF. The CDR3 DNA follows: TGTGCCACCAGCAGAGATCTCGGGGGTTCACCCCTCCACTTT.